This T cell receptor beta chain was captured by sequencing in a study of blood T cells in healthy people across ages. Combining a sample-barcoded 5' primer with a J-beta primer mix, a second PCR ran for about 6 to 11 cycles. Each CDR3 protein gets one entry after TCRdb re-called the 5' RACE reads with MiXCR. The sample shows about 780,000 distinct CDR3 sequences, roughly 25% of them seen only once. With regard to this clonotype: The antigen is unknown.

Researchers collected around 10 milliliters of peripheral blood from every single donor. Each sample provided at least 5 micrograms of extracted total RNA. Study-wide findings and caveats: Bulk PBMC profiling left naive and antigen-experienced comparisons inconclusive.

Germline V lookup: CDR1 ENHRY, CDR2 SYGVKD. V shed 6 bases and J 7 bases; nucleotides not matched to a gene: 5. CDR3 length: 13 amino acids. These sequences were also reported in another study, on T cells of mothers and their children. That paper states: Not a single persistent microchimeric T cell clone was detected.

The receptor was isolated from a boy aged 5-17 years in good health. The chain combines TRBV10-3 with TRBJ2-1; the match to TRBD2 covers 8 bases. Sequenced: blood. CDR3 loop: CAIRDSGKNEQFF. The CDR3 DNA is TGTGCCATCAGGGATAGCGGGAAGAATGAGCAGTTCTTC.